Below, 32 T cell receptor beta chains from the same sample are listed, as sequenced in a study of blood T cell repertoires in COVID-19. Produced via immunoSEQ multiplex PCR; TCRdb's table is partial and in-frame only. The sample shows roughly 180,000 clones, 76% of them seen only once. The material sequenced was peripheral blood. Every receptor here comes from a woman aged 50 to 60 with active or convalescent COVID-19.

As for this clone: Other DNA sequences in this specimen translate into the identical CDR3. V is TRBV28 and J is TRBJ1-2; D gene unclear. The CDR3 runs to 12 residues. Trimming removed 2 bases from V and 4 bases from J, with 5 bases in between. Germline-derived CDR1 and CDR2 are MDHEN and SYDVKM. CDR3: CASSLRGYGYTF. The DNA of the CDR3 is TGTGCCAGCAGTTTAAGAGGCTATGGCTACACCTTC.

The rearrangement links TRBV19 to TRBJ1-1; possibly TRBD1 for D (5 bases). The CDR3 spans 14 residues. V dropped 3 bases and J dropped 7 bases, with 15 bases sitting between them. CDR1 is LNHDA, CDR2 SQIVND, per germline (reference sequence). CDR3 DNA: TGTGCCAGTAGTATGAACAGGAAAGGGATTGAAGCTTTCTTT. It yields the protein CASSMNRKGIEAFF.

This chain connects TRBV30 to TRBJ2-5, with 7 nucleotides matching TRBD1. The CDR3 loop spans 12 amino acids. CDR1 and CDR2 (germline): GTSNPN, SVGIG (reference sequence). With 5 bases clipped from V and 3 bases from J, the junction kept 3 bases outside the gene matches. CDR3 protein: CAWGTGEETQYF. CDR3 sequence (DNA): TGTGCCTGGGGTACAGGGGAAGAGACCCAGTACTTC.

The chain has TRBV29-1 and TRBJ1-1; TRBD1 aligns across 10 bases. Per germline, CDR1 SQVTM and CDR2 ANQGSEA. The CDR3 has 15 amino acids. The ends lost 7 bases at V and 10 bases at J; junction bases unmatched: 18. The CDR3 region has the DNA TGCAGCGCCAATTTGCTGGGGGACAGGGGTTTCAGAGCTTTCTTT. Translating it yields CSANLLGDRGFRAFF.

This clone was seen only once. The CDR3 loop is CASSNPAVGSGRVSEQYF. CDR3 nucleotide sequence: TGCGCCAGCAGCAATCCCGCTGTCGGTAGCGGGAGAGTCTCCGAGCAGTACTTC. The chain employs TRBV5-1 and TRBJ2-7; 9 bases fit TRBD2. V trimming: 4 bases; J trimming: 6 bases; junction bases outside the gene matches: 20. From germline, CDR1 is SGHRS and CDR2 YFSETQ. The CDR3 has 18 amino acids.

V is TRBV5-5 and J is TRBJ2-7; a weak D match, TRBD2 (6 bases). The CDR3 is 15 amino acids. V lost 0 bases and J lost 1, with 11 bases in between. Germline V CDR1 and CDR2: SGHKS, YYEKEE (reference sequence). CDR3 bases: TGTGCCAGCAGCTTGGGGGCAGGGACTTCCTACGAGCAGTACTTC. It encodes CASSLGAGTSYEQYF.

V is TRBV12-3 or TRBV12-4 and J is TRBJ1-1, with D uncertain. The CDR3 consists of 13 residues. Trimming removed 4 bases at V and 1 base at J, with 7 bases between. The CDR3 spells CASSWARNTEAFF. As DNA, the CDR3 is TGTGCCAGCAGTTGGGCCCGGAACACTGAAGCTTTCTTT.

This chain joins TRBV7-2 and TRBJ1-5; 7 positions agree with TRBD1. The CDR3 runs to 16 residues. The germline gives CDR1 SGHTA, CDR2 FQGNSA. V gave up 1 base and J gave up 11 bases; unmatched junction bases: 14. As DNA, the CDR3 is TGTGCCAGCAGCTTAGAGACAGGGTTAATCAGCCCTACCCAGCATTTT. Its translation is CASSLETGLISPTQHF.

The genes are TRBV6-5 and TRBJ1-1, with D tentatively TRBD1 (6 bases). Germline loops: CDR1 MNHEY, CDR2 SVGAGI. V was shortened by 2 bases and J by 1 base, with 14 bases between the two germline ends. The CDR3 is made up of 16 amino acids. The CDR3 sequence is CASSYRLGGENTEAFF. CDR3 DNA sequence: TGTGCCAGCAGTTACAGATTAGGGGGAGAGAACACTGAAGCTTTCTTT.

This sequence joins TRBV11-2 and TRBJ2-1, with D unclear. V was cut by 2 bases and J by 13 bases, with 12 bases left in between. This CDR3 region has 12 residues. Germline V gene data show CDR1 as SGHAT and CDR2 as FQNNGV. The CDR3 nucleotides are TGTGCCAGCAGCTTATCGTTTTCACATCAGTTCTTC. Protein sequence: CASSLSFSHQFF.

The chain recombines TRBV5-6 with TRBJ1-4, with 8 bases fitting TRBD1. The CDR3 consists of 15 residues. The V segment lost 4 bases and the J segment 3 bases; nucleotides outside the gene matches: 5. Germline loops: CDR1 SGHDT, CDR2 YYEEEE. The CDR3 DNA reads as TGTGCCAGCAGCACCAACAGGGGGGCTAATGAAAAACTGTTTTTT. It yields the protein CASSTNRGANEKLFF.

This clone has only a few counts. The rearrangement links TRBV11-2 to TRBJ2-7; TRBD2 might be the D (6 bases). The CDR3 has 16 amino acids. The V gene's germline CDR1 is SGHAT and CDR2 FQNNGV. The V gene lost 2 bases and the J gene lost 5 bases, with 19 bases spanning the gap. CDR3 loop: CASSLPRDARRDEQYF. Here the CDR3 DNA reads TGTGCCAGCAGCTTACCCAGGGACGCCCGGAGGGACGAGCAGTACTTC.

The chain uses TRBV3-1 (or the pseudogene TRBV3-2) and TRBJ2-4, with D perhaps TRBD1 (7 bases). Germline-derived CDR1 and CDR2 are LGHDT and YNNKEL (reference sequence). Deletions cut 3 bases from V and 4 bases from J, with 22 bases between. This CDR3 comprises 18 residues. This CDR3 is CASSHPIRGAGGKNIQYF. The DNA of the CDR3 is TGTGCCAGCAGCCACCCGATTAGGGGGGCAGGGGGTAAAAACATTCAGTACTTC.

The chain has TRBV28 and TRBJ1-2; the D gene is possibly TRBD1 (5 bases). The length of the CDR3 is 14 residues. V was trimmed by 6 bases and J by 6 bases, leaving 17 bases between them. Germline assignment: CDR1 MDHEN and CDR2 SYDVKM. The DNA of the CDR3 is TGTGCCAGCAGCCCCCTGACAGTCGGGCATGGCTACACCTTC. This codes for CASSPLTVGHGYTF.

The gene calls are TRBV4-2 and TRBJ2-3, with D perhaps TRBD2 (7 bases). In germline, CDR1 is LGHNA, CDR2 YNFKEQ. Trimming pared 0 bases from V and 2 bases from J, leaving 12 bases between. This CDR3 has 16 amino acids. Written as DNA, the CDR3 is TGTGCCAGCAGCCAAGATTCGGGGGGCCCCACAGATACGCAGTATTTT. This sequence encodes CASSQDSGGPTDTQYF.

CDR3 in DNA: TGTGCCACCAGCCAAGATGGGGGGGTAAGCTACGAGCAGTACTTC. Encoded protein: CATSQDGGVSYEQYF. The chain uses TRBV15 and TRBJ2-7; 7 bases agree with TRBD2. The germline CDR1 and CDR2 sequences are LNHNV and YYDKDF (reference sequence). J was trimmed by 3 bases and V by 5 bases; bases with no gene match: 10. The CDR3 totals 15 residues.

This chain uses TRBV28 with TRBJ1-1, with D possibly being TRBD1 (5 bases). V gave up 8 bases and J gave up 1 base, with 14 bases separating them. Germline loops: CDR1 MDHEN, CDR2 SYDVKM. The length of the CDR3 is 14 residues. The CDR3 sequence is CASGTLPANTEAFF. The CDR3 bases are TGTGCCAGCGGGACTCTCCCCGCGAACACTGAAGCTTTCTTT.

V is TRBV4-3 and J is TRBJ2-7; TRBD2 aligns across 7 bases. The CDR3 is 15 residues long. Unmatched junction bases numbered 9, after V lost 1 base and J lost 6 bases. In germline, CDR1 is LGHNA, CDR2 YSLEER. In nucleotides, the CDR3 is TGCGCCAGCAGCCAAGGCCCGGGGGGAGTCGGCGAGCAGTACTTC. Protein sequence: CASSQGPGGVGEQYF.

The CDR3 reads CASSLLRDRVPIGSCYEQYF. CDR3 nucleotide sequence: TGTGCCAGCAGTCTACTCCGGGACAGAGTCCCTATTGGGTCCTGTTACGAGCAGTACTTC. The chain has TRBV6-4 and TRBJ2-7, with 7 bases aligning to TRBD1. The CDR3 spans 20 residues. In germline, CDR1 is MRHNA, CDR2 SNTAGT. The junction had 26 bases not matched to a gene; V was cut back by 5 bases and J by 4 bases.

The chain couples TRBV5-6 to TRBJ1-1; unclear D gene. The CDR3 is made up of 12 amino acids. V lost 2 bases to trimming and J lost 0 bases, with 2 bases between them. Germline V gives CDR1 SGHDT, CDR2 YYEEEE. CDR3 amino acids: CASSFMNTEAFF. As DNA, the CDR3 is TGTGCCAGCAGCTTCATGAACACTGAAGCTTTCTTT.

V is TRBV6-2 or TRBV6-3 and J is TRBJ1-5; 8 bases map to TRBD1. Germline loops: CDR1 MNHEY, CDR2 SVGEGT. The V and J ends lost 6 bases and 2 bases, in that order; junction bases with no gene match: 9. The CDR3 totals 16 residues. CDR3 DNA sequence: TGTGCCAGCAGCCTCCCAGGGGGCAATGGCAATCAGCCCCAGCATTTT. Translating gives CASSLPGGNGNQPQHF.

Here the CDR3 reads CAWSARGGYQPQHF. The CDR3 DNA reads as TGTGCCTGGAGTGCCCGTGGAGGATACCAGCCCCAGCATTTT. The chain couples TRBV30 to TRBJ1-5; D call uncertain. The CDR3 extends over 14 amino acids. V lost 1 base, J lost 7 bases, and 14 bases lay in between. Germline V gene data show CDR1 as GTSNPN and CDR2 as SVGIG (reference sequence).

Comment on this clone: The sample holds other DNA sequences that translate to the same CDR3. The chain employs TRBV5-1 and TRBJ2-1; D is perhaps TRBD1 (6 bases). The V gene lost 4 bases and the J gene lost 3 bases, with 8 bases spanning the gap. Germline-derived CDR1 and CDR2 are SGHRS and YFSETQ. The CDR3 loop spans 13 amino acids. The CDR3 loop reads CASSTDSYNEQFF. CDR3 DNA sequence: TGCGCCAGCAGCACGGACAGCTACAATGAGCAGTTCTTC.

The chain has TRBV29-1 and TRBJ2-3; TRBD1 is a possible D gene (6 bases). Germline V gene sequence: CDR1 SQVTM, CDR2 ANQGSEA. The CDR3 has 15 amino acids. V shed 3 bases and J shed 1 base, with 14 bases lying between them. The CDR3 here is CSVEFPRQGTDTQYF. The CDR3 coding sequence is TGCAGCGTTGAGTTTCCGAGACAGGGCACAGATACGCAGTATTTT.

This rearrangement joins TRBV12-3 or TRBV12-4 to TRBJ2-2; no clear D. This CDR3 comprises 13 residues. The germline V and J ends were trimmed by 3 bases and 6 bases, with 8 bases remaining between them. The CDR3 spells CASSFSRPGELFF. CDR3 DNA: TGTGCCAGCAGTTTTAGCCGGCCCGGGGAGCTGTTTTTT.

V and J are TRBV5-5 and TRBJ1-1; the D is unclear. The CDR3 runs to 14 residues. Germline lookup yields CDR1 SGHKS and CDR2 YYEKEE (reference sequence). The V and J ends lost 1 base and 0 bases respectively, with 7 bases between them. The CDR3 bases are TGTGCCAGCAGCTTGCGAGGGTTGAACACTGAAGCTTTCTTT. Amino acids: CASSLRGLNTEAFF.

The chain carries TRBV18 and TRBJ2-1; 11 bases agree with TRBD2. Trimming at V came to 3 bases and at J to 8 bases, leaving 6 bases not matched to a gene. Germline CDR1 reads KGHSH; CDR2 reads LQKENI. This CDR3 region has 15 residues. CDR3 bases: TGTGCCAGCTCACCCCCGGGACTAGCGGCCGATGAGCAGTTCTTC. It encodes CASSPPGLAADEQFF.

The V gene is TRBV29-1, the J gene TRBJ2-3; D might be TRBD1 (5 bases). This CDR3 is built from 12 residues. Trimming shortened V by 5 bases and J by 0 bases, and 6 bases separated the two germline ends. From germline, CDR1 is SQVTM and CDR2 ANQGSEA. The CDR3: CSVRGSTDTQYF. The CDR3 DNA follows: TGCAGCGTTAGGGGAAGCACAGATACGCAGTATTTT.

The chain is built from TRBV7-9 and TRBJ2-1, with TRBD2 matching 7 bases. This CDR3 region has 15 residues. V lost 6 bases and J lost 5; bases outside the gene matches: 10. The germline V gene encodes CDR1 SEHNR and CDR2 FQNEAQ (reference sequence). The DNA for the CDR3 is TGTGCCAGCAGTCAAATTGGGACTAAAAACAATGAGCAGTTCTTC. Protein: CASSQIGTKNNEQFF.

The genes are TRBV7-2 and TRBJ2-7; 11 bases match TRBD2. This CDR3 is 17 amino acids long. J lost 7 bases, V lost 0 bases, and 11 bases had no gene match. CDR1 SGHTA and CDR2 FQGNSA come from the germline V gene. The CDR3 is CASSLAPLLAGAREQYF. CDR3 bases: TGTGCCAGCAGCTTAGCGCCCTTACTAGCGGGAGCTCGGGAGCAGTACTTC.

The chain couples TRBV5-5 to TRBJ1-3; TRBD1 matches 9 bases. Germline trimming cut 4 bases from V and 8 bases from J; bases unmatched to any gene: 10. This CDR3 spans 15 amino acids. The germline CDR1 and CDR2 sequences are SGHKS and YYEKEE (reference sequence). As DNA, the CDR3 is TGTGCCAGCAGCCTGCTTACAGGGGGCGGGGACACCATATATTTT. Its translation is CASSLLTGGGDTIYF. Full variable domain (remainder filled in from reference TRBV5-5 and TRBJ1-3): DAGVTQSPTHLIKTRGQQVTLRCSPISGHKSVSWYQQVLGQGPQFIFQYYEKEERGRGNFPDRFSARQFPNYSSELNVNALLLGDSALYLCASSLLTGGGDTIYFGEGSWLTVV.

The CDR3 nucleotides are TGTGCCAGCAGCTCGACAGAGATGAACACTGAAGCTTTCTTT. This codes for CASSSTEMNTEAFF. V usage is TRBV11-2 and J usage is TRBJ1-1; D is perhaps TRBD1 (5 bases). This CDR3 has 14 residues. Germline V lookup: CDR1 SGHAT, CDR2 FQNNGV. Trimming shortened V by 4 bases and J by 0 bases, and 9 bases separated the two germline ends.